This T cell receptor (beta chain) was retrieved from a study of a mutant IDH1 vaccine in newly diagnosed glioma. The sample's time point: week 5, during vaccination. Doses comprised 300 ug of mutant IDH1 20-mer peptide each, plus topical imiquimod. The assay was immunoSEQ multiplex PCR, and TCRdb's table has in-frame clones only and misses some. Of about 40,000 clones listed, roughly nine tenths are singletons. Germline loops: CDR1 SGHKS, CDR2 YYEKEE (reference sequence). The CDR3 has 18 residues. With V trimmed by 4 bases and J by 0 bases, 15 bases remained unmatched. Concerning this clone: What it binds is not known.

This sequence was found in a man over 45 with glioma. The chain carries TRBV5-5 and TRBJ2-7, with 8 bases matching TRBD2. The starting material was PBMCs, obtained from a glioma patient whose treatment included an IDH1 peptide vaccine. The CDR3 protein is CASSEGLAGARISYEQYF. The CDR3 DNA sequence: TGTGCCAGCAGCGAGGGGCTAGCGGGTGCCCGTATCTCCTACGAGCAGTACTTC.